These T cell receptor beta chains were read from a single sample in a study of T cells in Graves' hyperthyroidism and ophthalmopathy. MiXCR, run by TCRdb on the multiplex PCR reads, gives a single entry per CDR3 protein. The sample includes roughly 700,000 distinct CDR3 sequences, just over 35% of them seen just once. The material sequenced was blood. These receptor sequences come from a woman in her thirties or forties with Graves' hyperthyroidism. Both conserved end residues are part of each CDR3. D genes are given only for firm matches. Clone sizes are given selectively: once, few, many, or a class where the clone is expanded.

V,D,size,J,CDR3,DNA
TRBV5-4,NA,few,TRBJ1-2,CASSSLDGAYGYTF,TGTGCCAGCAGCTCCCTGGACGGAGCTTATGGCTACACCTTC
TRBV10-2,TRBD1,many,TRBJ2-7,CASTPSGTGGDEQYF,TGCGCCAGCACCCCGTCTGGGACAGGGGGCGATGAGCAGTACTTC
TRBV7-2,NA,NA,TRBJ2-3,CASSLPWRTDTQYF,TGTGCCAGCAGCTTACCCTGGCGCACAGATACGCAGTATTTT
TRBV10-2,NA,NA,TRBJ1-2,CASRGGQGGDYGYAF,TGCGCCAGCAGGGGGGGACAAGGGGGAGACTATGGCTACGCCTTC
TRBV10-3,NA,few,TRBJ2-2,CASSDGAPGSANTGELFF,TGTGCCAGCAGTGACGGGGCCCCAGGCTCCGCGAACACCGGGGAGCTGTTTTTT
TRBV5-1,NA,NA,TRBJ1-1,CASSPKQGLYTEAFF,TGCGCCAGCAGCCCGAAACAGGGATTATACACTGAAGCTTTCTTT
TRBV10-3,NA,many,TRBJ2-5,CAIRARGPQETQYF,TGTGCCATCAGAGCCAGAGGTCCACAAGAGACCCAGTACTTC
TRBV25-1,TRBD1,many,TRBJ1-1,CASRSGQGMNTEAFF,TGTGCCAGCAGATCGGGACAGGGAATGAACACTGAAGCTTTCTTT
TRBV5-5,NA,many,TRBJ2-6,CASNTPGGANVLTF,TGTGCCAGCAACACCCCGGGTGGGGCCAACGTCCTGACTTTC
TRBV10-3,NA,few,TRBJ2-7,CASSYSQGAAYEQYF,TGTGCCAGCAGTTACTCGCAGGGAGCCGCCTACGAGCAGTACTTC
TRBV4-2,NA,NA,TRBJ2-5,CASSQDLPSKGPTYF,TGTGCCAGCAGCCAGGACCTTCCTAGCAAGGGGCCCACGTACTTC
TRBV20-1,NA,NA,TRBJ2-2,CSAREPVGYTGELFF,TGCAGTGCTAGAGAGCCGGTCGGGTACACCGGGGAGCTGTTTTTT
TRBV20-1,NA,many,TRBJ1-4,CSAPREEKLFF,TGCAGTGCTCCTAGGGAAGAAAAACTGTTTTTT
TRBV20-1,NA,NA,TRBJ2-2,CSARRLDRNTGELFF,TGCAGTGCTAGAAGGCTGGACAGGAACACCGGGGAGCTGTTTTTT
TRBV12-3/TRBV12-4,TRBD1,NA,TRBJ2-1,CASSLGTGQNEQFF,TGTGCCAGCAGTTTAGGGACAGGTCAAAATGAGCAGTTCTTC
TRBV29-1,TRBD1,NA,TRBJ2-7,CSARTGSRSYEQYF,TGCAGCGCAAGGACAGGCTCCCGATCCTACGAGCAGTACTTC
TRBV4-3,NA,few,TRBJ1-2,CASSQDANYGYTF,TGCGCCAGCAGCCAAGATGCCAACTATGGCTACACCTTC
TRBV10-2,NA,NA,TRBJ1-2,CASSESNPGLGYTF,TGCGCCAGCAGTGAGTCGAATCCTGGGCTCGGCTACACCTTC
TRBV3-1,NA,many,TRBJ1-6,CASSQVESPLHF,TGTGCCAGCAGCCAAGTGGAATCACCCCTCCACTTT
TRBV6-5,NA,NA,TRBJ1-5,CASSYWSASVTNQPQHF,TGTGCCAGCAGTTACTGGTCCGCGAGTGTCACAAATCAGCCCCAGCATTTT
TRBV10-3,NA,few,TRBJ1-1,CAISEARETRGTEAFF,TGTGCCATCAGTGAGGCCAGGGAGACACGGGGGACTGAAGCTTTCTTT
TRBV7-2,NA,once,TRBJ2-5,CASSLARGGRETQYF,TGTGCCAGCAGCTTAGCGAGGGGGGGCCGGGAGACCCAGTACTTC
TRBV6-5,NA,NA,TRBJ1-1,CASSYTGPNTEALF,TGTGCCAGCAGTTACACCGGACCTAACACTGAAGCTCTCTTT
TRBV2,TRBD1,many,TRBJ1-5,CASSGGSGTGGQPQHF,TGTGCCAGCAGTGGAGGGTCCGGGACAGGGGGTCAGCCCCAGCATTTT
TRBV10-2,NA,many,TRBJ2-2,CASIPGVLRDTGELFF,TGCGCCAGCATCCCAGGTGTACTACGCGACACCGGGGAGCTGTTTTTT
TRBV2,TRBD1,NA,TRBJ2-2,CASQSPGQGYTGELFF,TGTGCCAGCCAGTCCCCGGGACAGGGGTACACCGGGGAGCTGTTTTTT
TRBV29-1,TRBD1,many,TRBJ2-7,CSVVGDREYEQYF,TGCAGCGTTGTAGGGGACAGGGAATACGAGCAGTACTTC
TRBV7-2,TRBD2,NA,TRBJ2-7,CASSSPTSGNYEQYF,TGTGCCAGCAGCTCCCCGACTAGCGGAAACTACGAGCAGTACTTC
TRBV29-1,NA,NA,TRBJ1-2,CSVVEGVYGYTF,TGCAGCGTTGTTGAGGGAGTCTATGGCTACACCTTC
TRBV15,NA,many,TRBJ1-5,CATTLDYSNQPQHF,TGTGCCACCACGCTGGATTATAGCAATCAGCCCCAGCATTTT
TRBV19,TRBD1,few,TRBJ2-2,CATGQGARDTGELFF,TGTGCCACAGGACAGGGGGCGAGGGACACCGGGGAGCTGTTTTTT
TRBV19,NA,many,TRBJ2-5,CASSIGLGRLQETQYF,TGTGCCAGTAGTATTGGGCTAGGACGGCTACAAGAGACCCAGTACTTC